The entry below describes one T cell receptor beta chain. Its antigen is still unknown. Via MiXCR, TCRdb re-called the reads, giving one row per CDR3 protein. The table lists about 14,000 distinct CDR3 sequences, more than 20% of them singletons. This record belongs to a study of liver allograft versus peripheral blood T cells. Study-wide background: Within transplanted livers, the T cell receptor repertoires were examined and compared against the repertoires present in the peripheral blood of liver transplant recipients. Notes on the study in general: Liver allograft T cell receptor repertoires were reported to differ from peripheral blood repertoires.

The V end lost 3 bases, the J end lost 11 bases, and 17 bases lay between the germline ends. The CDR3 has 15 amino acids. This TCR derives from a human patient who had a liver transplant. Part of the T cell pool may stem from the graft donor. The V call is TRBV12-3 or TRBV12-4, the J call TRBJ1-6, with D perhaps TRBD1 (5 bases). CDR3 nucleotides: TGTGCCAGCAGTTTCCTTGGGAAGGGGAGGACACCCCTCCACTTT. It translates to CASSFLGKGRTPLHF.